This T cell receptor (beta chain) was recorded in a study of a mutant IDH1 vaccine in newly diagnosed glioma. Study results and caveats: Most patients, 90% to 95%, showed vaccine-induced immune responses. No link was apparently found between pseudoprogression and changes in top peripheral T cell clonotypes.

Generated by immunoSEQ multiplex PCR, the TCRdb table keeps only in-frame clones and is missing some. The sample holds roughly 86,000 clones, about 82% seen once. V dropped 3 bases and J dropped 1; count of bases not matched to a gene: 5. CDR3 length: 15 residues. Germline V gene data show CDR1 as SGHTA and CDR2 as FQGNSA. Time point specified: baseline, week 1 (first vaccination visit). The treatment was: pre-vaccination baseline after standard-of-care therapy. Points on this clone: Its matching antigen is unknown. The sample has other DNA sequences that encode this CDR3 too.

The chain is built from TRBV7-2 and TRBJ1-1; 7 bases agree with TRBD1. Sequenced material: PBMCs, taken from a glioma patient treated with radiotherapy, temozolomide or both. The sequence was obtained from a man in his forties or fifties with glioma. CDR3 loop: CASSFDRAGNTEAFF. The CDR3 bases are TGTGCCAGCAGCTTCGACAGGGCTGGGAACACTGAAGCTTTCTTT. The variable domain in full, completed from reference TRBV7-2 and TRBJ1-1, reads GAGVSQSPSNKVTEKGKDVELRCDPISGHTALYWYRQSLGQGLEFLIYFQGNSAPDKSGLPSDRFSAERTGGSVSTLTIQRTQQEDSAVYLCASSFDRAGNTEAFFGQGTRLTVV.